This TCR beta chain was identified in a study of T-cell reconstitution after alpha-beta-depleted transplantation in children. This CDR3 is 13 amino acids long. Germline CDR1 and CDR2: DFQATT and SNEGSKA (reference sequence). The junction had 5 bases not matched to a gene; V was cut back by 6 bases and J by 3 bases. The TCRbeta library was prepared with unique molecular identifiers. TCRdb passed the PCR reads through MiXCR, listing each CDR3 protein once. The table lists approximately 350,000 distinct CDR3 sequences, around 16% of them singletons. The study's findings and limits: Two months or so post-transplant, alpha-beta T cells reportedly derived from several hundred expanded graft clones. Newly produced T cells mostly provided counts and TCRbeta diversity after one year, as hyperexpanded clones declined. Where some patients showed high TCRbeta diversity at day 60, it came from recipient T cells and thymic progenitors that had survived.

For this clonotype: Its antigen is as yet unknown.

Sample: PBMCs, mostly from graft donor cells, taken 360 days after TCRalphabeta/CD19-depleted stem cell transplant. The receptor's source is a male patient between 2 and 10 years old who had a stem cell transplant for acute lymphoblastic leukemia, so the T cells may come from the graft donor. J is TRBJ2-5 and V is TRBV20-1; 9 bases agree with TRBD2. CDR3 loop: CSALGLAKETQYF. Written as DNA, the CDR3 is TGCAGTGCCCTCGGACTAGCGAAAGAGACCCAGTACTTC.